This entry concerns a single T cell receptor (beta chain). This clone's antigen is unknown. Within one base of it there is no much larger clone, and no base qualities were kept. The data were taken from a study of cytotoxic CD8 clonotypes in ibrutinib-treated CLL (dated by TCRdb to the early 2020s). Regarding the research as a whole: The cohort had about a dozen relapsed/refractory and approximately 14 treatment-naive patients; under 18 were IGHV unmutated. Partial responses were observed in approximately 24 patients and complete responses in 2; after a median follow-up of 68 months, remission was maintained in 14 patients and progression was observed in about twelve. Response samples were obtained after a median of about 13 months of treatment, with a range of about 6 to 36 months. An average of around 260,000 productive templates and 94,082 productive rearrangements was obtained per sample. Of the 70 to 100 people in the trial, approximately 28 had longitudinal samples available. Cryopreserved peripheral blood mononuclear cells were obtained prior to treatment, at the time of response, and at either disease progression or sustained remission. All remission and progressive disease samples were collected while patients were still receiving ibrutinib. Summary of the overall study and its limitations: Public clonotypes were found to be uncommon and were observed to contract or remain stable during treatment; the increase in clonality was shown to reflect expansion of private clonotypes at ibrutinib response. Sampling times were not matched between patients in sustained remission and patients whose disease was progressing, and lymph node repertoires were not examined. At ibrutinib response clonality went up, during sustained remission it held steady, and at progression it dropped back toward baseline. Baseline clonality was found to be higher than that of age-matched healthy donors and was strongly correlated with circulating CD8+ T-cell counts.

The CDR3 runs 16 residues from the cysteine to the phenylalanine. Kept here is only the CDR3 DNA, which spans 48 bases and is read in frame from base 1. In the germline V gene, CDR1 corresponds to SQVTM and CDR2 to ANQGSEA. V and J lose 1 base and 7 bases, and a span of 20 bases separates them. Interpreted using the paper, the time point label stands for: approximately eleven months on ibrutinib. Roughly 1.9 micrograms of genomic DNA were extracted from cryopreserved PBMCs for TCR beta library preparation. Longitudinal blood samples from CLL patients on ibrutinib monotherapy underwent high-throughput TCR beta sequencing. The patients took part in an open-label, single-center phase 2 trial of ibrutinib monotherapy. Each clonotype received, on average, 10x coverage in deep resolution sequencing performed on a MiSeq, where the target depth lay between 1 in 1 million and 1 in 200,000 T cells. The immunoSEQ hsTCRB Kit was used to generate the TCR beta libraries. As for the original processing: Data were analyzed with ImmunoSEQ Data Assistant and ImmunoSEQ Analyzer, with V, D and J genes assigned per IMGT definitions. Clonality, with values ranging from 0 to 1, was calculated as one minus the normalized Shannon entropy of productive rearrangement frequencies. Only overrepresented clonotypes making up at least 0.05% of each patient's repertoire were included in the public clonotype analysis. About twelve repertoires from age-matched healthy donors, obtained from immuneACCESS, served as clonality controls. TCRdb re-hosts the immuneACCESS table, in-frame sequences only. Its copies lack some clones; in the studies checked, an unresolved V gene accounts for under half of them, and the cause for the rest is not known. V, J and clone size derive from that table, while D and trimming were established from the DNA sequence. This sample is represented by some 140,000 clones; 85% to 95% of them were singletons. Jointly, the top ten make up 10% to 11% of the sample.

The specimen was PBMCs, collected after 12 months of ibrutinib treatment. The sequence was collected from a human donor with chronic lymphocytic leukemia. This chain joins TRBV29-1 to TRBJ2-1; possibly the D gene is TRBD2, per 5 matching bases. The CDR3 sequence is CSVEGLAGPGWNEQFF. The nucleotide sequence is TGCAGCGTTGAAGGACTGGCGGGCCCAGGTTGGAATGAGCAGTTCTTC.